This T cell receptor (beta chain) emerged from a study of naive and memory T cell subsets. General observations from the study: Expression changes during T cell differentiation may affect RNA-based TCR counts. Naive repertoires, especially CD8, held a few larger clonotypes, possibly memory cells re-expressing CD45RA.

Ten or more counts support this clonotype. Its antigen is undetermined. Both TRBC1 and TRBC2 were covered by a beta constant-region primer of two equimolar oligonucleotides. An oligonucleotide with the SP2 primer and a 12-nucleotide UMI was ligated to the cDNA 3' end. TCRdb fed the UMI-ligation and nested PCR reads into MiXCR, producing one record per CDR3 protein. The sample records 130,000 to 150,000 distinct CDR3 sequences, about a sixth being singletons. Germline loops: CDR1 SGHTA, CDR2 FQGTGA. The CDR3 length is 16 residues. V trimming: 5 bases; J trimming: 10 bases; junction bases outside the gene matches: 11.

The chain combines TRBV7-3 with TRBJ2-1, with 13 bases matching TRBD2. Source material: naive CD4+ T cells from blood. The TCR comes from a human donor in good health. The CDR3 protein is CASSRRTSGGTREQFF. Here the CDR3 DNA reads TGTGCCAGCAGCCGCCGGACTAGCGGGGGAACGCGGGAGCAGTTCTTC.